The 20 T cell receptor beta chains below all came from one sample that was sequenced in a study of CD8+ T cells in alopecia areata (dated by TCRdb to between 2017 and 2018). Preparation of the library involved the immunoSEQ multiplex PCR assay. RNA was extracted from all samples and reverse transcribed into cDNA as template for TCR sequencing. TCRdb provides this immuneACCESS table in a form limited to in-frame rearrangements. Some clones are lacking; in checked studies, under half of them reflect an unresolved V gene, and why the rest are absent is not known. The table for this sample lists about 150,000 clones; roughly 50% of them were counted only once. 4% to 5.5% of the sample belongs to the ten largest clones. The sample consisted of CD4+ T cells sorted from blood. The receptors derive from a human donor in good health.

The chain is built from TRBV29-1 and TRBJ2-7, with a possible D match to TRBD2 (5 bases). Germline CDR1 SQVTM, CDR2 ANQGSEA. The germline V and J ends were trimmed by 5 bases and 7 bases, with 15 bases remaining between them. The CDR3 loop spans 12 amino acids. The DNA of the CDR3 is TGCAGCGTTTTCCAAATGGGGAGAGAGCAGTACTTC. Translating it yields CSVFQMGREQYF.

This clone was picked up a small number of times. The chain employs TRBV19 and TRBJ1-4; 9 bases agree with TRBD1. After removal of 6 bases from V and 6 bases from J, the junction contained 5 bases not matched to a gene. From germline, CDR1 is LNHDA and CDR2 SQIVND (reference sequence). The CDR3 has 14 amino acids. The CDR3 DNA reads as TGTGCCAGTAGCACACGGGACAGGGATGAAAAACTGTTTTTT. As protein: CASSTRDRDEKLFF.

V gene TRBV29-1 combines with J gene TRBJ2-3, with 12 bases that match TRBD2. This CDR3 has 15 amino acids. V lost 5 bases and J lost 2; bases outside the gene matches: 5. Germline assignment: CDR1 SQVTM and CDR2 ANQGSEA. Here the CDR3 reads CSVRGLAGLTDTQYF. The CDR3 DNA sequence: TGCAGCGTTCGTGGACTAGCGGGACTCACAGATACGCAGTATTTT.

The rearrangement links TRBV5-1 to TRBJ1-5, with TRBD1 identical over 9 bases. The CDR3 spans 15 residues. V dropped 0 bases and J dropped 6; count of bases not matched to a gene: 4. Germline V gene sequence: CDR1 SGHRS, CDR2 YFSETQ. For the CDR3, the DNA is TGCGCCAGCAGCTTGGGACAGGGGGGGACTCAGCCCCAGCATTTT. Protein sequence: CASSLGQGGTQPQHF.

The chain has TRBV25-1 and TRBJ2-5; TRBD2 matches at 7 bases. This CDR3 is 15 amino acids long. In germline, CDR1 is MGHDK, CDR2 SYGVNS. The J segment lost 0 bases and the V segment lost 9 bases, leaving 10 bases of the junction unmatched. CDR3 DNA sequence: TGTGCCAGTTCTGTCTGGGGGGGGTACCAAGAGACCCAGTACTTC. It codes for CASSVWGGYQETQYF.

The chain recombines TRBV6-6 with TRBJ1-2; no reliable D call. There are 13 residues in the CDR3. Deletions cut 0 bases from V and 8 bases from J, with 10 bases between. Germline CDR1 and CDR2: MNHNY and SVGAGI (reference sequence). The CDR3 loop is CASSYSGLSGYTF. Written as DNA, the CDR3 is TGTGCCAGCAGTTACTCTGGCTTGTCCGGCTACACCTTC.

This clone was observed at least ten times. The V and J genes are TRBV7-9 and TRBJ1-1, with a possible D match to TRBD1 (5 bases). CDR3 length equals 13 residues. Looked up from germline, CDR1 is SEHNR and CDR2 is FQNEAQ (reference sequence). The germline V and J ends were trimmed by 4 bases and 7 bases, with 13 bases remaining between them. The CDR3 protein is CASSSRGRVEAFF. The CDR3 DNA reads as TGTGCCAGCAGCTCAAGGGGCAGGGTTGAAGCTTTCTTT. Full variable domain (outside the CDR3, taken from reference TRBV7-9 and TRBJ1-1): DTGVSQNPRHKITKRGQNVTFRCDPISEHNRLYWYRQTLGQGPEFLTYFQNEAQLEKSRLLSDRFSAERPKGSFSTLEIQRTEQGDSAMYLCASSSRGRVEAFFGQGTRLTVV.

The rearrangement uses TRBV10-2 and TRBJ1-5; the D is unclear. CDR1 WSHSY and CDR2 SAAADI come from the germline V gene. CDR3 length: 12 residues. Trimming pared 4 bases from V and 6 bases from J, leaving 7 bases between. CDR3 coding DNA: TGCGCCAGCAGTGGCGGTGGTCAGCCCCAGCATTTT. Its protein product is CASSGGGQPQHF.

The CDR3 sequence is CASLYDRWFHEQYF. As DNA, the CDR3 is TGTGCCAGCCTCTACGACAGGTGGTTCCACGAGCAGTACTTC. The chain has TRBV2 and TRBJ2-7; D may be TRBD1 (6 bases). The CDR3 is 14 residues long. V lost 8 bases to trimming and J lost 5 bases, with 19 bases between them. The V gene's germline CDR1 is SNHLY and CDR2 FYNNEI.

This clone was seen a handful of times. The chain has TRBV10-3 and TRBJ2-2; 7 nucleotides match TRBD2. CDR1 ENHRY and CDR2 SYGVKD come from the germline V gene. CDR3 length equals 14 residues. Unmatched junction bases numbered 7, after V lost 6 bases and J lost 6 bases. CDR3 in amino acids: CAIRRGGSAGELFF. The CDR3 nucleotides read TGTGCCATCAGGAGGGGCGGGAGCGCCGGGGAGCTGTTTTTT.

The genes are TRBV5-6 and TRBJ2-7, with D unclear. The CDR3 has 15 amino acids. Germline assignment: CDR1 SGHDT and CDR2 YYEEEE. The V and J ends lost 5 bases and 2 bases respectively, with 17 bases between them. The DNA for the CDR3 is TGTGCCAGCAGTCATAGGAAATGGCCTCCCTACGAGCAGTACTTC. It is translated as CASSHRKWPPYEQYF.

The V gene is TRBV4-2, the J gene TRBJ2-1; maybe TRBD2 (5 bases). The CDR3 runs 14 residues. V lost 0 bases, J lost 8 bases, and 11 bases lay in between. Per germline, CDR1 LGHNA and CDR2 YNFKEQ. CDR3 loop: CASSQDNTEDEQFF. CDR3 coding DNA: TGTGCCAGCAGCCAAGATAATACGGAGGATGAGCAGTTCTTC.

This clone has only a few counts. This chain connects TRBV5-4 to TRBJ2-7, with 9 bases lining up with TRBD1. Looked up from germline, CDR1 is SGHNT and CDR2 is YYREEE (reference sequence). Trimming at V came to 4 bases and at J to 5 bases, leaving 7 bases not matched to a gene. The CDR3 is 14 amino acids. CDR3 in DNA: TGTGCCAGCAGCGGCACCGGGACAGGGAACGAGCAGTACTTC. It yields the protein CASSGTGTGNEQYF.

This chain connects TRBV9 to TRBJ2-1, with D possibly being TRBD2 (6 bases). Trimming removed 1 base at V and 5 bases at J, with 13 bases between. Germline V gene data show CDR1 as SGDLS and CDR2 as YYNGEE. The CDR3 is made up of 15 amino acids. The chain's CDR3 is CASSVSLAAHNEQFF. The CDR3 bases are TGTGCCAGCAGCGTATCCTTAGCGGCACACAATGAGCAGTTCTTC. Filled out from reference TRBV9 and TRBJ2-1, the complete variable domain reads DSGVTQTPKHLITATGQRVTLRCSPRSGDLSVYWYQQSLDQGLQFLIQYYNGEERAKGNILERFSAQQFPDLHSELNLSSLELGDSALYFCASSVSLAAHNEQFFGPGTRLTVL.

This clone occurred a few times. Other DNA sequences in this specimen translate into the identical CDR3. The CDR3 coding sequence is TGTGCCAGCAGCGGACAGGGGGCCTACGAGCAGTACTTC. Translation gives CASSGQGAYEQYF. The chain combines TRBV9 with TRBJ2-7; TRBD1 aligns across 9 bases. V lost 3 bases and J lost 2; bases outside the gene matches: 0. In germline, CDR1 is SGDLS, CDR2 YYNGEE. The CDR3 contains 13 residues.

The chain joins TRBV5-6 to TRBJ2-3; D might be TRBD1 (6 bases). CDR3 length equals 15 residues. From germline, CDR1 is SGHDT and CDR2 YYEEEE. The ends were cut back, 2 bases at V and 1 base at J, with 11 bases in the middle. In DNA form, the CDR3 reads TGTGCCAGCAGCTTCAGGGGTGGCGGCACAGATACGCAGTATTTT. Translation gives CASSFRGGGTDTQYF.

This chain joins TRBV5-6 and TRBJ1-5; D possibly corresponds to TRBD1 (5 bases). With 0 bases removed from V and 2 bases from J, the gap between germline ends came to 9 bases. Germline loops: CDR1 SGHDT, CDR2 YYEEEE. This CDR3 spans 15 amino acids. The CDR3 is CASSLVGAGNQPQHF. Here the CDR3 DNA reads TGTGCCAGCAGCTTGGTCGGGGCCGGCAATCAGCCCCAGCATTTT.

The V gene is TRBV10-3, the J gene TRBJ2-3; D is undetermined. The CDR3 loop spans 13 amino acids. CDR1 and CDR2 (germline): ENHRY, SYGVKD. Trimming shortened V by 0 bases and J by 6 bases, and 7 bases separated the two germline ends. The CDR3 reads CAISESGLDTQYF. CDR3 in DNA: TGTGCCATCAGTGAGTCCGGCTTGGATACGCAGTATTTT.

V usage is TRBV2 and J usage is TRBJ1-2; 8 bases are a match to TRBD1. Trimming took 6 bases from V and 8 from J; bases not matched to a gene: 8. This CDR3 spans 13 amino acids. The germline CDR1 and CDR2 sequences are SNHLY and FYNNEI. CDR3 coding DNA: TGTGCCAGCAGAGCGACAGGGGCGTGGGGCTACACCTTC. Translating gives CASRATGAWGYTF.

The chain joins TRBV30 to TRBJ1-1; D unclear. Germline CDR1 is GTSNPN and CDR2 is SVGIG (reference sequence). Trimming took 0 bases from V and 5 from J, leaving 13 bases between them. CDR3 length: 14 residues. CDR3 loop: CAWSVWAPRTEAFF. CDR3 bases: TGTGCCTGGAGTGTATGGGCCCCGAGGACTGAAGCTTTCTTT. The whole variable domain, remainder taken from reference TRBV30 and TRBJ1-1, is SQTIHQWPATLVQPVGSPLSLECTVEGTSNPNLYWYRQAAGRGLQLLFYSVGIGQISSEVPQNLSASRPQDRQFILSSKKLLLSDSGFYLCAWSVWAPRTEAFFGQGTRLTVV.